This is a list of T cell receptor beta chains from one sample in a study of CD8 T cells in ankylosing spondylitis. Via MiXCR, TCRdb re-called the 5' RACE reads, giving one row per CDR3 protein. The sample has 750,000 to 850,000 distinct CDR3 sequences; about 12% are singletons. Sequencing input: blood, either unsorted or a sorted T cell fraction (not recorded which). Receptor source: a male donor with ankylosing spondylitis. Each CDR3 is given with its conserved first and last residue. D genes are given only for firm matches. The listing skips clone size in some rows; elsewhere it reads once, few, many or a size class.

V: TRBV10-2; D: -; J: TRBJ1-1; size: -; DNA: TGCGCCAGCAGTGAGGTTAGGTCCACTGAAGCTTTCTTT; CDR3: CASSEVRSTEAFF
V: TRBV29-1; D: -; J: TRBJ1-2; size: few; DNA: TGCAGCGTTGAAGAGGGGAACTATGGCTACACCTTC; CDR3: CSVEEGNYGYTF
V: TRBV28; D: TRBD1; J: TRBJ1-6; size: many; DNA: TGTGCCAGCAGTTTACCGGGACAGGGGACACCCCTCCACTTT; CDR3: CASSLPGQGTPLHF
V: TRBV29-1; D: TRBD2; J: TRBJ2-1; size: medium-sized; DNA: TGCAGCGCTCCGGGACTAGCGGGGGTCAATGAGCAGTTCTTC; CDR3: CSAPGLAGVNEQFF
V: TRBV12-5; D: -; J: TRBJ2-5; size: few; DNA: TGTGCTAGTGGTTTGGTAGAATCTGGGGGAGAGACCCAGTACTTC; CDR3: CASGLVESGGETQYF
V: TRBV11-1; D: -; J: TRBJ2-2; size: -; DNA: TGTGCCAGCAGCCTAACCCTGGGCACCGGGGAGCTGTTTTTT; CDR3: CASSLTLGTGELFF
V: TRBV5-1; D: -; J: TRBJ2-1; size: few; DNA: TGCGCCAGCAGCTTGACTCCCAGGGCGAGGGTGGGTGAGCAGTTCTTC; CDR3: CASSLTPRARVGEQFF
V: TRBV29-1; D: TRBD1; J: TRBJ1-2; size: few; DNA: TGCAGCGTTTTGGGACAGGGCGGCGGCTACACCTTC; CDR3: CSVLGQGGGYTF
V: TRBV21-1; D: -; J: TRBJ2-1; size: -; DNA: TGTGCCAGCAGCAAGGGCCAGGGGTCTTATGAGCAGTTCTTC; CDR3: CASSKGQGSYEQFF
V: TRBV5-1; D: TRBD2; J: TRBJ2-5; size: few; DNA: TGCGCCAGCAGATTGGGACTAGCGGGAGGGGAAGAGACCCAGTACTTC; CDR3: CASRLGLAGGEETQYF
V: TRBV7-2; D: -; J: TRBJ2-7; size: few; DNA: TGTGCCAGCAGCCCCCGCAGACAGAGATACGAGCAGTACTTC; CDR3: CASSPRRQRYEQYF
V: TRBV5-5; D: -; J: TRBJ2-1; size: -; DNA: TGTGCCAGCAGCCACAGCGAGCGCTATGAGCAGTTCTTC; CDR3: CASSHSERYEQFF
V: TRBV27; D: -; J: TRBJ1-5; size: -; DNA: TGTGCCAGCAGTTTACGAGGCAGGGGAAGCAATCAGCCCCAGCATTTT; CDR3: CASSLRGRGSNQPQHF
V: TRBV20-1; D: TRBD1; J: TRBJ1-5; size: few; DNA: TGCAGTGCTACTAGACAGGGCCTTTATAGCAATCAGCCCCAGCATTTT; CDR3: CSATRQGLYSNQPQHF
V: TRBV28; D: TRBD1; J: TRBJ2-5; size: few; DNA: TGTGCCAGCAGTCCAAGGACAGGGTGGGGCGAGACCCAGTACTTC; CDR3: CASSPRTGWGETQYF
V: TRBV7-2; D: -; J: TRBJ1-1; size: few; DNA: TGTGCCAGCAGCTTAGCAGACGGTCGTGAAGCTTTCTTT; CDR3: CASSLADGREAFF
V: TRBV7-3; D: TRBD2; J: TRBJ2-1; size: -; DNA: TGTGCCAGCAGCTTGACCGGGACTAGCGGGAGCAATGAGCAGTTCTTC; CDR3: CASSLTGTSGSNEQFF
V: TRBV2; D: TRBD1; J: TRBJ2-4; size: -; DNA: TGTGCCAGCAACATCAACCCCCGGACAGGGGCATTAGCCAAAAACATTCAGTACTTC; CDR3: CASNINPRTGALAKNIQYF
V: TRBV7-2; D: -; J: TRBJ2-2; size: many; DNA: TGTGCCAGCAGCCCAACAGCGAACACCGGGGAGCTGTTTTTT; CDR3: CASSPTANTGELFF
V: TRBV6-4; D: -; J: TRBJ2-6; size: few; DNA: TGTGCCAGCAGTGACTCGACCGGGGCCGATTCCGGGGCCAACGTCCTGACTTTC; CDR3: CASSDSTGADSGANVLTF
V: TRBV7-3; D: -; J: TRBJ2-3; size: few; DNA: TGTGCCAGCAGCTTACGGCCCTCCCGAGATACGCAGTATTTT; CDR3: CASSLRPSRDTQYF
V: TRBV7-9; D: -; J: TRBJ2-1; size: -; DNA: TGTGCCAGCAGCCAATCGCTAGGGGAAAATGAGCAGTTCTTC; CDR3: CASSQSLGENEQFF
V: TRBV20-1; D: TRBD2; J: TRBJ2-1; size: few; DNA: TGCAGTGCTAGAGATCGAGTAGCGGGGAACAATGAGCAGTTCTTC; CDR3: CSARDRVAGNNEQFF
V: TRBV5-1; D: -; J: TRBJ2-7; size: few; DNA: TGCGCCAGCATGAGGGGGAGCTCCTACGAGCAGTACTTC; CDR3: CASMRGSSYEQYF
V: TRBV27; D: -; J: TRBJ1-2; size: few; DNA: TGTGCCAGCAGTTTTTACGGGGATTATGGCTACACCTTC; CDR3: CASSFYGDYGYTF
V: TRBV5-1; D: TRBD2; J: TRBJ2-1; size: few; DNA: TGCGCCAGCAGCTTGGGCCCCAGCGGGGGGGACAATGAGCAGTTCTTC; CDR3: CASSLGPSGGDNEQFF
V: TRBV20-1; D: -; J: TRBJ1-6; size: -; DNA: TGCAGTGCTAGAAGGCCCTATAATTCACCCCTCCACTTT; CDR3: CSARRPYNSPLHF
V: TRBV20-1; D: -; J: TRBJ2-3; size: -; DNA: TGCAGTGCGTCCGGGCCAAAGGGCACCACAGATACGCAGTATTTT; CDR3: CSASGPKGTTDTQYF
V: TRBV20-1; D: TRBD2; J: TRBJ2-1; size: medium-sized; DNA: TGCAGTGCTAGGTGGGCGGGGGGGCACTACAATGAGCAGTTCTTC; CDR3: CSARWAGGHYNEQFF
V: TRBV6-2/TRBV6-3; D: -; J: TRBJ2-7; size: few; DNA: TGTGCCAGCAGTTACTCCTATTACGAGCAGTACTTC; CDR3: CASSYSYYEQYF
V: TRBV7-9; D: TRBD1; J: TRBJ1-2; size: many; DNA: TGTGCCAGCACACTGACAGGGGTTAACTATGGCTACACCTTC; CDR3: CASTLTGVNYGYTF
V: TRBV20-1; D: -; J: TRBJ1-3; size: -; DNA: TGCAGTGCCAGGTCCCCCCCGGGGCAGGGGCGGAACACCATATATTTT; CDR3: CSARSPPGQGRNTIYF
V: TRBV20-1; D: -; J: TRBJ2-2; size: -; DNA: TGCAGTGCTAGAGCGGGCCTAGCGTCCCGTTTCGGGGAGCTGTTTTTT; CDR3: CSARAGLASRFGELFF
V: TRBV6-4; D: -; J: TRBJ1-5; size: few; DNA: TGTGCCAGCAGTGACTTGAGCGGGGGCCGAAGCAATCAGCCCCAGCATTTT; CDR3: CASSDLSGGRSNQPQHF
V: TRBV7-8; D: -; J: TRBJ2-3; size: few; DNA: TGTGCCAGCAGCCCACGACTGTTAGATACGCAGTATTTT; CDR3: CASSPRLLDTQYF
V: TRBV14; D: TRBD1; J: TRBJ2-7; size: few; DNA: TGTGCCAGCAGCCTTTGGACAGGAAACACCGAGCAGTACTTC; CDR3: CASSLWTGNTEQYF
V: TRBV12-3/TRBV12-4; D: TRBD1; J: TRBJ1-1; size: -; DNA: TGTGCCAGCAGTTCAACAGGGGCCGTGGCAGCTTTCTTT; CDR3: CASSSTGAVAAFF
V: TRBV3-1; D: -; J: TRBJ2-3; size: few; DNA: TGTGCCAGCAGCCAAGAACAGGATACGCAGTATTTT; CDR3: CASSQEQDTQYF
V: TRBV12-3/TRBV12-4; D: -; J: TRBJ2-1; size: many; DNA: TGTGCCAGCAGTTATCGGACAGGAGGGGACAATGAGCAGTTCTTC; CDR3: CASSYRTGGDNEQFF
V: TRBV20-1; D: -; J: TRBJ1-5; size: -; DNA: TGCAGTGCTAGAGATCCGCTCTCCCCCCAGCATTTT; CDR3: CSARDPLSPQHF
V: TRBV28; D: TRBD2; J: TRBJ2-3; size: -; DNA: TGTGCAGCGGGAGAATTGACAGATACGCAGTATTTT; CDR3: CAAGELTDTQYF
V: TRBV29-1; D: TRBD1; J: TRBJ1-1; size: few; DNA: TGCAGCGTTAGGGAGGGACAGGGGGGGACTGAAGCTTTCTTT; CDR3: CSVREGQGGTEAFF
V: TRBV9; D: TRBD2; J: TRBJ2-1; size: -; DNA: TGTGCCAGCTCTAAAACTAGCGTCAATGAGCAGTTCTTC; CDR3: CASSKTSVNEQFF